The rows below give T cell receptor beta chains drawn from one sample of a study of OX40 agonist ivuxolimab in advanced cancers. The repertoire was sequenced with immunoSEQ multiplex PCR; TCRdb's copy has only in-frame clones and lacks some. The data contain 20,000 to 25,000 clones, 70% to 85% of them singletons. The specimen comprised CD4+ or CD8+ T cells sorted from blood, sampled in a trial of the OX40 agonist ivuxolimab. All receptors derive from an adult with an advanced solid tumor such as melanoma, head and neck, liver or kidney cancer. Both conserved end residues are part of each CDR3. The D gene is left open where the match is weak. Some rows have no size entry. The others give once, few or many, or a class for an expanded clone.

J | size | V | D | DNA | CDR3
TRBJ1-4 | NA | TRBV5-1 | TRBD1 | TGCGCCAGCAGCTGGGTTGGGACAGAAGCAACTAATGAAAAACTGTTTTTT | CASSWVGTEATNEKLFF
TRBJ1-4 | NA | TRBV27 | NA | TGTGCCAGCAGTCAAGGAACAGGGCCTAGCGAAAAACTGTTTTTT | CASSQGTGPSEKLFF
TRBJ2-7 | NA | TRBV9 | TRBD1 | TGTGCCAGCAGCGTAGGAGGGACAGCCTCCTACGAGCAGTACTTC | CASSVGGTASYEQYF
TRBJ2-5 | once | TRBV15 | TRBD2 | TGTGCCACCAGCAGAGAGGCTAGCGGCCCCCAAGAGACCCAGTACTTC | CATSREASGPQETQYF
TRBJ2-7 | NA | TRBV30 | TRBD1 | TGTGCCTGGGGGGACGGGACAGGCCTTCTCGAGCAGTACTTC | CAWGDGTGLLEQYF
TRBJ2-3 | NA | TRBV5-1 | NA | TGCGCCAGCAGCCCGGGGGACAGCACAGATACGCAGTATTTT | CASSPGDSTDTQYF
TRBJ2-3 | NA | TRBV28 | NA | TGTGCCAGCAGTTTCGGGACCCGGGATCAGTATTTT | CASSFGTRDQYF
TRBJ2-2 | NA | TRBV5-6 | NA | TGTGCCAGCAGCTTAGGGGAAAACACCGGGGAGCTGTTTTTT | CASSLGENTGELFF
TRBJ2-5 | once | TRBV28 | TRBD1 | TGTGCCAGCAGGCTACAGGGGTGGGAGACCCAGTACTTC | CASRLQGWETQYF
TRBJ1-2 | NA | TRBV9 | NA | TGTGCCAGCAGCGTAGGGGGGACGGCCAGCTATGGCTACACCTTC | CASSVGGTASYGYTF
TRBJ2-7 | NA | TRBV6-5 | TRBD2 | TGTGCCAGCACCCTTGAAGTTAGCGGGAGCTACGAGCAGTACTTC | CASTLEVSGSYEQYF
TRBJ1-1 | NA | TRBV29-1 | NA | TGCAGCGTTAAAAAACCGACGAACACTGAAGCTTTCTTT | CSVKKPTNTEAFF
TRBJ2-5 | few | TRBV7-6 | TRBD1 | TGTGCCAGCAGACCCAGGGGGCCCCAAGAGACCCAGTACTTC | CASRPRGPQETQYF
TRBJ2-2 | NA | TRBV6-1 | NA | TGTGCCAGCACCACAAAACCTAGAACCGGGGAGCTGTTTTTT | CASTTKPRTGELFF
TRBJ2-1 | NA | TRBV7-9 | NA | TGTGCCAGCAGCTTAGTAGGGGAAGATTATTACAATGAGCAGTTCTTC | CASSLVGEDYYNEQFF
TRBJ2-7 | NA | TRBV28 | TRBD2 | TGTGCCATATGCCCGGGACTAGGGTCCTACGAGCAGTACTTC | CAICPGLGSYEQYF
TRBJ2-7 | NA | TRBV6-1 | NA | TGTGCCAGCAGTGAAGCGCGGAGCTACGAGCAGTACTTC | CASSEARSYEQYF
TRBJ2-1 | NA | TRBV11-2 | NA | TGTGCCAGCAGCTTAGCCCCTGAGCAGTTCTTC | CASSLAPEQFF
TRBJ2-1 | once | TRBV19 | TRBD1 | TGTGCCAGTAGTATAGATTCATGGACAGGGGTGTTCTTC | CASSIDSWTGVFF
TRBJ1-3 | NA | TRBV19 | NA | TGTGCCAGCGGTTCCCTGACAGGCGACTTCTCTGGAAACACCATATATTTT | CASGSLTGDFSGNTIYF
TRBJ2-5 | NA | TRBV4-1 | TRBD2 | TGCGCCAGCAGCCAAGATCGCACGGGGAGGGACCCCCTCCAAGAGACCCAGTACTTC | CASSQDRTGRDPLQETQYF
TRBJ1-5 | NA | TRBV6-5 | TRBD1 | TGTGCCAGCACCGGGACAGACCTAAGCAATCAGCCCCAGCATTTT | CASTGTDLSNQPQHF
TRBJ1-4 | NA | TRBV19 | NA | TGTGCCAGTAGTATTGAGGGAGGAAAACTGTTTTTT | CASSIEGGKLFF
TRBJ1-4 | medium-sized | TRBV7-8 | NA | TGTGCCAGCAGCTCCCGGGACCCTAATGAAAAACTGTTTTTT | CASSSRDPNEKLFF
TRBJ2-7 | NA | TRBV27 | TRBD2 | TGTGCCAGCAGTCTAGCGGCGACCTACGAGCAGTACTTC | CASSLAATYEQYF
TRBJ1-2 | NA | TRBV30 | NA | TGTGCCTATCGGACGGATGGCTACACCTTC | CAYRTDGYTF
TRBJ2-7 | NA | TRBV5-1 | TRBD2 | TGCGCCAGCAGCATAGCGGGACGTTTCGACGAGCAGTACTTC | CASSIAGRFDEQYF
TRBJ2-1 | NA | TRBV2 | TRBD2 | TGTGCCAGCAGTGAACTCGCGGGAGGTCTCCATGAGCAGTTCTTC | CASSELAGGLHEQFF
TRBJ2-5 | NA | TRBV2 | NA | TGTGCCAGCAGTGTGGAGACCCAGTACTTC | CASSVETQYF
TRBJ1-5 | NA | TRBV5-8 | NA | TGTGCCAGCAGCCCGAGACAGTTAGAACAGCCCCAGCATTTT | CASSPRQLEQPQHF
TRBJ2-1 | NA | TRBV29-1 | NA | TGCAGCGTTGTCGAACGGGTCAATGAGCAGTTCTTC | CSVVERVNEQFF
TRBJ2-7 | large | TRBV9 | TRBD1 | TGTGCCAGCAGCGTGGCATACAGGGGCGCTAAACAGTACTTC | CASSVAYRGAKQYF
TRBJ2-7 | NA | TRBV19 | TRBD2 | TGTGCCAGTAGCCTCATTGGGGGGGAAGGTGAGCAGTACTTC | CASSLIGGEGEQYF
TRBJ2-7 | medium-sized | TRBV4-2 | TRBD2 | TGTGCCAGCAGCCCTCTTGGTCTTGGGGCGGGAGGGTTTTACGAGCAGTACTTC | CASSPLGLGAGGFYEQYF
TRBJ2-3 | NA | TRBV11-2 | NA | TGTGCCAGCAGCCTAAAGTCCACAGATACGCAGTATTTT | CASSLKSTDTQYF
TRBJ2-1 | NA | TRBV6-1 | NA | TGTGCCAGCAGTGAATTGGCAGGGGAAGCCTACAATGAGCAGTTCTTC | CASSELAGEAYNEQFF
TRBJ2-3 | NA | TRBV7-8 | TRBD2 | TGTGCCAGCAGCTTTATGGGACTAGCTTTTAGCACAGATACGCAGTATTTT | CASSFMGLAFSTDTQYF
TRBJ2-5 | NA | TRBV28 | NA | TGTGCCAGCATCCCGGACCTGGGAGAGACCCAGTACTTC | CASIPDLGETQYF
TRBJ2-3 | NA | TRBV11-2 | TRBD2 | TGTGCCAGCAGCCGACTAGCGGGAGGTCCAGATACGCAGTATTTT | CASSRLAGGPDTQYF
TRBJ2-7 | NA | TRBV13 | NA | TGTGCCAGCAGCTTAAGGGGCGCCTACGAGCAGTACTTC | CASSLRGAYEQYF
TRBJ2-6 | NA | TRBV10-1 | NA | TGCGCCAACACGGCCCATCTCAATTCTGGGGCCAACGTCCTGACTTTC | CANTAHLNSGANVLTF
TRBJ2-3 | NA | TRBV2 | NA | TGTGCCAGCAGTGAAGGGACTATAGGCACAGATACGCAGTATTTT | CASSEGTIGTDTQYF
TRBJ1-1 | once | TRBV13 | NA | TGTGCCAGCAGCTTAAGGGGATCCACTGAAGCTTTCTTT | CASSLRGSTEAFF
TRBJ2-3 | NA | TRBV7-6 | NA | TGTGCCAGCAGCTTAGCCATAGACTTTAGGGCGGATACGCAGTATTTT | CASSLAIDFRADTQYF
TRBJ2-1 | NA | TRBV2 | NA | TGTGCCAGCAGTGACGGTCGAGAGATCCACAATGAGCAGTTCTTC | CASSDGREIHNEQFF
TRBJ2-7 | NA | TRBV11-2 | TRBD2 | TGTGCCAGCAGCTTTTTTTTGACTAGCGAGTCCTACGAGCAGTACTTC | CASSFFLTSESYEQYF